This is a list of T cell receptor beta chains from one sample in a study of blood T cell repertoires in COVID-19. The method was immunoSEQ multiplex PCR; TCRdb's version includes in-frame clones alone and lacks a portion of them. The sample has about 290,000 clones, around four fifths seen once. Sequenced material: peripheral blood. The receptors originated from a woman aged 45-65 years with active or convalescent COVID-19. Both conserved end residues are part of each CDR3. Each record gives: V gene, clone size, J gene, D gene, CDR3 protein, CDR3 DNA. A D gene is named only where the DNA matches it firmly. The listing skips clone size in some rows; elsewhere it reads once, few, many or a size class.

TRBV30	-	TRBJ2-1	-	CAWSYNRYNEQFF	TGTGCCTGGAGTTACAACAGGTACAATGAGCAGTTCTTC
TRBV28	-	TRBJ1-3	-	CASSLGGAGNTIYF	TGTGCCAGCAGTTTAGGAGGGGCTGGAAACACCATATATTTT
TRBV28	-	TRBJ1-1	TRBD1	CASSSAGTGVSEAFF	TGTGCCAGCAGTTCCGCCGGGACAGGGGTATCTGAAGCTTTCTTT
TRBV11-2	-	TRBJ2-2	TRBD2	CASSKLAGAVGELFF	TGTGCCAGCAGCAAACTAGCGGGAGCGGTCGGGGAGCTGTTTTTT
TRBV5-1	-	TRBJ2-7	-	CASSPQGLWNEQYF	TGCGCCAGCAGCCCCCAGGGGCTCTGGAACGAGCAGTACTTC
TRBV5-6	few	TRBJ1-5	-	CASSLGVGNQPQHF	TGTGCCAGCAGCTTGGGAGTTGGCAATCAGCCCCAGCATTTT
TRBV2	once	TRBJ2-1	TRBD2	CASSGHPTSGPYNEQFF	TGTGCCAGCAGTGGACATCCGACTAGCGGACCTTACAATGAGCAGTTCTTC
TRBV5-4	-	TRBJ2-2	-	CASSDPGTYNTGELFF	TGTGCCAGCAGCGATCCCGGGACATATAACACCGGGGAGCTGTTTTTT
TRBV7-2	-	TRBJ1-2	TRBD1	CASSLEARGPGYTF	TGTGCCAGCAGCTTAGAAGCCAGGGGGCCTGGCTACACCTTC
TRBV10-3	-	TRBJ2-4	TRBD1	CAISSGQGGKNIQYF	TGTGCCATCAGTTCGGGACAGGGGGGTAAAAACATTCAGTACTTC
TRBV3-1/TRBV3-2	-	TRBJ1-2	TRBD1	CASSQGTGGNYGYTF	TGTGCCAGCAGCCAAGGGACAGGGGGTAACTATGGCTACACCTTC
TRBV7-2	-	TRBJ2-3	-	CASSLGGRGTDTQYF	TGTGCCAGCAGCTTAGGCGGGCGCGGCACAGATACGCAGTATTTT
TRBV6-5	-	TRBJ2-7	-	CASSYSTGDFYEQYF	TGTGCCAGCAGTTACTCGACAGGCGATTTCTACGAGCAGTACTTC
TRBV7-5	-	TRBJ1-3	-	CARTLRGTGNTIYF	TGTGCCAGAACCCTACGGGGGACTGGAAACACCATATATTTT
TRBV6-5	-	TRBJ2-3	TRBD2	CATGGTSEDTQYF	TGTGCCACCGGCGGGACTAGCGAAGATACGCAGTATTTT
TRBV5-1	once	TRBJ1-2	-	CASSSAPDRNYGYTF	TGCGCCAGCAGCTCCGCGCCCGACAGGAACTATGGCTACACCTTC